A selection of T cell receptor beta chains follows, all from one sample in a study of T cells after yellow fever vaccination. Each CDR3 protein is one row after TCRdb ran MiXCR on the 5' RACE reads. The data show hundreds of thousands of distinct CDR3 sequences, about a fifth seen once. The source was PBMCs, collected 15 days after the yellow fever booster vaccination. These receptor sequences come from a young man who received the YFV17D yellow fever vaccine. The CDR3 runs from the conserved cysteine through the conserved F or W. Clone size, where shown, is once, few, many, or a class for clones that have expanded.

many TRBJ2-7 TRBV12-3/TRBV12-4 CASRPTSGPRNEQYF
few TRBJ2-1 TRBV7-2 CASSLVVSREQFF
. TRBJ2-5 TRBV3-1 CASSQDPAGGTQETQYF
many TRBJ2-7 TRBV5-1 CASREAYYEQYF
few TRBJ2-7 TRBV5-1 CASFREVDPYEQYF
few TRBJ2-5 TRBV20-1 CSARDPGGGETQYF
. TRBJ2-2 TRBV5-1 CASRPSAGPTGELFF
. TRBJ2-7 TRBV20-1 CSAAGPTISYEQYF
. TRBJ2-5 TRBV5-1 CASSLDGTRQETQYF
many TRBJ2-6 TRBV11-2 CASSSTGANVLTF
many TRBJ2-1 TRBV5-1 CASSLRVGLADNNEQFF
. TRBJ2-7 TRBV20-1 CSARVGAVDEQYF
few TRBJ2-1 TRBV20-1 CSANPPRGGEQFF
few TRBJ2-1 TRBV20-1 CSPFPSGTYNEQFF
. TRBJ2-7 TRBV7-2 CASSLKGARQLAYEQYF
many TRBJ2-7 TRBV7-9 CASSLESEQYF
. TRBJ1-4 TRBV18 CASSPRPPGDGEKLFF
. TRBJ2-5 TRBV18 CASSRVQQETQYF
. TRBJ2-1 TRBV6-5 CASSYSPDSPSSYNEQFF
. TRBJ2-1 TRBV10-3 CAISEGSSYNEQFF
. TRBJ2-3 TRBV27 CASSNSPGQGSDTQYF
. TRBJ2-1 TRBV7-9 CASSGPWGPGEQFF
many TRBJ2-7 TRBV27 CASGRSYEQYF
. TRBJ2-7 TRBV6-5 CASSYGWTDYYEQYF
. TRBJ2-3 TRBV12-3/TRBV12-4 CASSHAGETQYF
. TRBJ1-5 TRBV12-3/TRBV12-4 CASSFVEQPQHF
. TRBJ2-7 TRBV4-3 CASSQGTSGRSYEQYF
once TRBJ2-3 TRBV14 CASSPLHPDTQYF
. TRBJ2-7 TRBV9 CASSNGYEQYF
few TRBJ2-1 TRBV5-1 CASSLEALTLWDNEQFF
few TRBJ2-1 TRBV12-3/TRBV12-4 CASSPLQGGYNEQFF
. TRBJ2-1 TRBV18 CASSPGDRGRDEQFF
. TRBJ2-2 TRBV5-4 CASRNRGGGELFF
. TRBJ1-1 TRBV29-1 CSVRPDTEAFF
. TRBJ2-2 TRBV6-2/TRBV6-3 CATRTSGSRTGELFF
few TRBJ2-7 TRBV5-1 CASSLAQREYYEQYF